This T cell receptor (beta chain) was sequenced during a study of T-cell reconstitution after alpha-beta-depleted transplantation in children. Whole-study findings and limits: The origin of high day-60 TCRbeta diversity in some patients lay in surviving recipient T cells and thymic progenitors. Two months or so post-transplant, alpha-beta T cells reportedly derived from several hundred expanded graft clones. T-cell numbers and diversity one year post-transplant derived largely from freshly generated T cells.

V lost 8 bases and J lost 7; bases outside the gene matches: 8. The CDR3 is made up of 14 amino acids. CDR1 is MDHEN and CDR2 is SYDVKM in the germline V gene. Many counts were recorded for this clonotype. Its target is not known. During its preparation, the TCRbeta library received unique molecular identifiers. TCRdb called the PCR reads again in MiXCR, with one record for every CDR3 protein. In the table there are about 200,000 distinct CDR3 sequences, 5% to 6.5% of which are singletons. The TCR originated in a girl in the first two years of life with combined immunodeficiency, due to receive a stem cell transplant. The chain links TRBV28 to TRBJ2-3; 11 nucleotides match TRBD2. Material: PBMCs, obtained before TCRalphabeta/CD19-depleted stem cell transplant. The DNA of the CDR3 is TGTGCCAGCCCTAGCGGGAGGATCCCCCATACGCAGTATTTT. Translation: CASPSGRIPHTQYF.